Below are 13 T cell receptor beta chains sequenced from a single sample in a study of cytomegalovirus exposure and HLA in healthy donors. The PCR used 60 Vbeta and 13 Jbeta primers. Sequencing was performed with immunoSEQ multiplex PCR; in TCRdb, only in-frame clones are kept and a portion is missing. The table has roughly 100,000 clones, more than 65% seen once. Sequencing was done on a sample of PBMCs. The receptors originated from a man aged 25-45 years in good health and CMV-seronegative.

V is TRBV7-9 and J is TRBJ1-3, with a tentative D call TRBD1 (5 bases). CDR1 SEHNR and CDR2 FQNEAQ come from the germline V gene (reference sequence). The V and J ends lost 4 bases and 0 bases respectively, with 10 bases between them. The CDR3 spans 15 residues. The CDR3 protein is CASSSLDNSGNTIYF. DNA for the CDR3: TGTGCCAGCAGCTCCCTGGACAACTCTGGAAACACCATATATTTT.

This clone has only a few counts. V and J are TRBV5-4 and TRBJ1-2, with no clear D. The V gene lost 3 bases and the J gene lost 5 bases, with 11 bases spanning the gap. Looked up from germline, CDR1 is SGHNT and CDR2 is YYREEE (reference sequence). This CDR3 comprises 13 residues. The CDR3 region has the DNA TGTGCCAGCAGCTCCCTGGGAGGTTATGGCTACACCTTC. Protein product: CASSSLGGYGYTF.

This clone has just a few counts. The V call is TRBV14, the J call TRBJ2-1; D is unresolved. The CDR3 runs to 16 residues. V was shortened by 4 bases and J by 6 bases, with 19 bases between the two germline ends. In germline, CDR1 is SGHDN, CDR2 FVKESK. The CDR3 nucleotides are TGTGCCAGCAGCCCCGCGGCGCCGGCCCTGGGCAATGAGCAGTTCTTC. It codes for CASSPAAPALGNEQFF.

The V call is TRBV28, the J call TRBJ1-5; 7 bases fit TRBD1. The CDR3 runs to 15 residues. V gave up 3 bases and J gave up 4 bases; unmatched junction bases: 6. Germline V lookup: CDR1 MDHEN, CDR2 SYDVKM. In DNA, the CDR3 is TGTGCCAGCAGTTTCCGGGACAGAATTAATCAGCCCCAGCATTTT. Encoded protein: CASSFRDRINQPQHF. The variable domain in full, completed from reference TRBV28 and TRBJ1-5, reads DVKVTQSSRYLVKRTGEKVFLECVQDMDHENMFWYRQDPGLGLRLIYFSYDVKMKEKGDIPEGYSVSREKKERFSLILESASTNQTSMYLCASSFRDRINQPQHFGDGTRLSIL.

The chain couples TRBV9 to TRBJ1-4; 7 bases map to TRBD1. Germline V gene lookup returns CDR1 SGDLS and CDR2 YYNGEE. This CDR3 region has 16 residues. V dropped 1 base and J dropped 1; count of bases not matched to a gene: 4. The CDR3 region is CASSVPRDRTNEKLFF. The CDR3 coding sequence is TGTGCCAGCAGCGTACCCCGGGACAGAACTAATGAAAAACTGTTTTTT. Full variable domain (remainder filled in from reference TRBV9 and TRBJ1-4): DSGVTQTPKHLITATGQRVTLRCSPRSGDLSVYWYQQSLDQGLQFLIQYYNGEERAKGNILERFSAQQFPDLHSELNLSSLELGDSALYFCASSVPRDRTNEKLFFGSGTQLSVL.

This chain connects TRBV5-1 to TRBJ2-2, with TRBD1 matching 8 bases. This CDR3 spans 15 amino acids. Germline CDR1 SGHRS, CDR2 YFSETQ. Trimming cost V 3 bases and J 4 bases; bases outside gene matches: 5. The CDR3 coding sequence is TGCGCCAGCAGCTCTATAACAGGGGGCACCGGGGAGCTGTTTTTT. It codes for CASSSITGGTGELFF. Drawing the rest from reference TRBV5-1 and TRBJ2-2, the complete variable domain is KAGVTQTPRYLIKTRGQQVTLSCSPISGHRSVSWYQQTPGQGLQFLFEYFSETQRNKGNFPGRFSGRQFSNSRSEMNVSTLELGDSALYLCASSSITGGTGELFFGEGSRLTVL.

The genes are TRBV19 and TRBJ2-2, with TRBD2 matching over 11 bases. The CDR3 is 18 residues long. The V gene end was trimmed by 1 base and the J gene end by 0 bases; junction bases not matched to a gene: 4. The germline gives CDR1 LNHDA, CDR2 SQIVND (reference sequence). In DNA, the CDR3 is TGTGCCAGTAGTATAGCCCTAGCGGGAGGCCCGAACACCGGGGAGCTGTTTTTT. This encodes CASSIALAGGPNTGELFF.

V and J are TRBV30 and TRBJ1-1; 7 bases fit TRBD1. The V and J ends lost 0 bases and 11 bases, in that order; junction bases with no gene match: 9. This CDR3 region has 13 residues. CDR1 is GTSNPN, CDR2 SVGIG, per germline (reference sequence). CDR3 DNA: TGTGCCTGGAGTGTACAGCAGGGGGAGATGGCTTTCTTT. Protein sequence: CAWSVQQGEMAFF. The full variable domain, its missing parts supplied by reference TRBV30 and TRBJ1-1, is SQTIHQWPATLVQPVGSPLSLECTVEGTSNPNLYWYRQAAGRGLQLLFYSVGIGQISSEVPQNLSASRPQDRQFILSSKKLLLSDSGFYLCAWSVQQGEMAFFGQGTRLTVV.

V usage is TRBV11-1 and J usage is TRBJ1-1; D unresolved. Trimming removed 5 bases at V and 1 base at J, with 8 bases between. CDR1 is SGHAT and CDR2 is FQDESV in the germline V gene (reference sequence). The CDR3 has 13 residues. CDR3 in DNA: TGTGCCAGCAGCCCATACGGGAACACTGAAGCTTTCTTT. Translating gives CASSPYGNTEAFF.

The CDR3 DNA is TGTGCCAGCAGTTGGACAGTCGGAAACCAACCCCAGCATTTT. This codes for CASSWTVGNQPQHF. The chain carries TRBV2 and TRBJ1-5; tentatively, D is TRBD1 (6 bases). The CDR3 covers 14 residues. Germline V gene lookup returns CDR1 SNHLY and CDR2 FYNNEI. The V gene lost 5 bases and the J gene lost 10 bases, with 18 bases spanning the gap. Together with reference TRBV2 and TRBJ1-5, the CDR3 gives the full variable domain: EPEVTQTPSHQVTQMGQEVILRCVPISNHLYFYWYRQILGQKVEFLVSFYNNEISEKSEIFDDQFSVERPDGSNFTLKIRSTKLEDSAMYFCASSWTVGNQPQHFGDGTRLSIL.

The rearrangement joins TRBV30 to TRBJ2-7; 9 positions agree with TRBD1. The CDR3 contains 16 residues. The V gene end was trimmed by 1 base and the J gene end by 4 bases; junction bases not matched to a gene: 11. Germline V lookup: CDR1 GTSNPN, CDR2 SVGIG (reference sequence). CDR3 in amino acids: CAWSAVPGTGSYEQYF. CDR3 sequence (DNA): TGTGCCTGGAGTGCCGTCCCCGGGACAGGGTCGTACGAGCAGTACTTC.

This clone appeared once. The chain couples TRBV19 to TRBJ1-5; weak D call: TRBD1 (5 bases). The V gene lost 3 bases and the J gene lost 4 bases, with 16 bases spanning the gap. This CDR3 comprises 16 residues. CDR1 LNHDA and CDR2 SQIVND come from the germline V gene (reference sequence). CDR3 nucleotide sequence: TGTGCCAGTAGTATCACCTCCCAGGGCAGAAATCAGCCCCAGCATTTT. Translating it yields CASSITSQGRNQPQHF.

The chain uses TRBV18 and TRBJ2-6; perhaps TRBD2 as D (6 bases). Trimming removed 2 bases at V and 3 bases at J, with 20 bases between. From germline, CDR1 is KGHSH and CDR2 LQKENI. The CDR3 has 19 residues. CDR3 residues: CASSPSTGQGGNGANVLTF. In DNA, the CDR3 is TGTGCCAGCTCACCATCGACGGGGCAGGGAGGTAATGGGGCCAACGTCCTGACTTTC.